This T cell receptor (beta chain) was identified during a study of cytomegalovirus exposure and HLA in healthy donors. Regarding the study as a whole: Later analysis showed most CMV-associated TCR beta chains appearing HLA-restricted.

V dropped 4 bases and J dropped 10 bases, with 11 bases sitting between them. Per the germline V gene, CDR1 is SGHRS and CDR2 is YFSETQ. CDR3 length: 11 residues. The PCR contained 60 Vbeta and 13 Jbeta primers. Assay: immunoSEQ multiplex PCR; the TCRdb copy retains only in-frame clones and omits some. The table has 80,000 to 95,000 clones, about nine tenths seen once. As to this clone: Antigen: not known.

The rearrangement joins TRBV5-1 to TRBJ1-2; no definite D call. This receptor was identified in a man in his thirties or forties in good health and CMV-seropositive. The sequenced sample was PBMCs. Here the CDR3 DNA reads TGCGCCAGCAGCCCAGACAAGGACTACACCTTC. Its translation: CASSPDKDYTF.